The 26 T cell receptor beta chains reported below all come from one sample, sequenced in a study of blood T cell repertoires in COVID-19. Clones were sequenced by immunoSEQ multiplex PCR, and TCRdb holds only the in-frame ones, with some missing. The data hold some 180,000 clones, with roughly 80% observed a single time. Sequencing input: peripheral blood. The receptors here all came from an elderly woman with acute or convalescent COVID-19.

The rearrangement uses TRBV2 and TRBJ1-5; 7 bases match TRBD1. Germline V lookup: CDR1 SNHLY, CDR2 FYNNEI. V trimming: 4 bases; J trimming: 3 bases; junction bases outside the gene matches: 3. The CDR3 extends over 14 amino acids. This CDR3 reads CASSGGQFNQPQHF. In DNA form, the CDR3 reads TGTGCCAGCAGTGGGGGACAGTTCAATCAGCCCCAGCATTTT.

This rearrangement joins TRBV5-4 to TRBJ2-5; TRBD1 aligns across 10 bases. This CDR3 region has 14 residues. CDR1 and CDR2 from the germline V gene are SGHNT and YYREEE (reference sequence). V lost 7 bases and J lost 4; bases outside the gene matches: 7. The CDR3 DNA sequence: TGTGCCAGCGCAAACCGACAGGGGGCAGAGACCCAGTACTTC. This sequence encodes CASANRQGAETQYF.

The CDR3 nucleotides are TGTGCCAGCACCCTGACAGGGAAAGCGGACACTGAAGCTTTCTTT. Protein product: CASTLTGKADTEAFF. The rearrangement links TRBV7-9 to TRBJ1-1; 7 positions match TRBD1. The germline V gene encodes CDR1 SEHNR and CDR2 FQNEAQ (reference sequence). The CDR3 contains 15 residues. The V segment lost 7 bases and the J segment 3 bases; nucleotides outside the gene matches: 11.

The V and J genes are TRBV19 and TRBJ2-7, with 8 bases identical to TRBD2. The CDR3 totals 14 residues. V lost 6 bases and J lost 2; bases outside the gene matches: 6. The germline gives CDR1 LNHDA, CDR2 SQIVND (reference sequence). The CDR3 spells CASRSGGATYEQYF. The CDR3 DNA is TGTGCCAGTAGATCGGGGGGGGCCACCTACGAGCAGTACTTC.

The chain is built from TRBV12-3 or TRBV12-4 and TRBJ1-2; 8 bases are shared with TRBD1. J was trimmed by 8 bases and V by 6 bases; bases with no gene match: 8. The CDR3 consists of 13 residues. CDR3 DNA: TGTGCCAGCAGCCCGACAGGGGTTCAGGGCTACACCTTC. It translates to CASSPTGVQGYTF.

The chain joins TRBV29-1 to TRBJ2-5; 8 bases agree with TRBD1. The V segment lost 6 bases and the J segment 1 base; nucleotides outside the gene matches: 13. The length of the CDR3 is 16 residues. Germline V lookup: CDR1 SQVTM, CDR2 ANQGSEA. CDR3 in DNA: TGCAGCGTAGGCCTTAACAGGGGGAACATCCAAGAGACCCAGTACTTC. Encoded protein: CSVGLNRGNIQETQYF.

The genes are TRBV5-6 and TRBJ2-1, with D perhaps TRBD2 (6 bases). Deletions cut 4 bases from V and 4 bases from J, with 12 bases between. In germline, CDR1 is SGHDT, CDR2 YYEEEE. This CDR3 is built from 14 residues. This CDR3 is CASSADSGYNEQFF. CDR3 coding DNA: TGTGCCAGCAGCGCGGATAGCGGATACAATGAGCAGTTCTTC.

This clone has a single count. The V gene is TRBV19, the J gene TRBJ1-4, with 9 bases aligning to TRBD1. CDR3 length: 15 amino acids. Trimming took 5 bases from V and 5 from J; bases not matched to a gene: 6. Per the germline V gene, CDR1 is LNHDA and CDR2 is SQIVND (reference sequence). This CDR3 is CASSPQGARNEKLFF. In DNA form, the CDR3 reads TGTGCCAGTAGTCCACAGGGGGCAAGGAATGAAAAACTGTTTTTT.

Only one count was recorded for this clone. The V gene is TRBV25-1, the J gene TRBJ2-7; no clear D gene. This CDR3 spans 12 amino acids. V was cut by 4 bases and J by 0 bases, with 4 bases left in between. CDR1 is MGHDK and CDR2 is SYGVNS in the germline V gene. The DNA of the CDR3 is TGTGCCAGCAGTGCTAGCTCCTACGAGCAGTACTTC. It codes for CASSASSYEQYF.

The chain carries TRBV5-1 and TRBJ2-5; possible D gene TRBD1, 6 bases. This CDR3 has 14 amino acids. Germline V gene data show CDR1 as SGHRS and CDR2 as YFSETQ. The V end lost 2 bases, the J end lost 1 base, and 9 bases lay between the germline ends. CDR3 in DNA: TGCGCCAGCAGCTTAGGACAGATCCAAGAGACCCAGTACTTC. This gives the protein CASSLGQIQETQYF.

The chain carries TRBV19 and TRBJ1-1; 11 nucleotides align to TRBD1. J gave up 5 bases and V 0 bases, and 5 bases lay outside the gene matches. This CDR3 has 16 amino acids. Germline CDR1 reads LNHDA; CDR2 reads SQIVND (reference sequence). The CDR3 nucleotides read TGTGCCAGTAGTATAGACGCCGGGACAGGGGGAACTGAAGCTTTCTTT. It yields the protein CASSIDAGTGGTEAFF.

The rearrangement uses TRBV7-9 and TRBJ2-7; TRBD1 matches at 8 bases. The V gene end was trimmed by 5 bases and the J gene end by 1 base; junction bases not matched to a gene: 4. Germline-derived CDR1 and CDR2 are SEHNR and FQNEAQ (reference sequence). This CDR3 spans 14 amino acids. The CDR3 spells CASSLRDRSYEQYF. CDR3 coding DNA: TGTGCCAGCAGCCTACGGGACAGGTCCTACGAGCAGTACTTC.

J is TRBJ2-6 and V is TRBV27, with TRBD1 matching 7 bases. The length of the CDR3 is 19 residues. Germline values: CDR1 MNHEY, CDR2 SMNVEV (reference sequence). V shed 2 bases, J shed 0 bases, and the junction held 10 bases outside the gene matches. The chain's CDR3 is CASSLLRPGDSSGANVLTF. CDR3 coding DNA: TGTGCCAGCAGTTTACTCCGCCCAGGGGACAGCTCTGGGGCCAACGTCCTGACTTTC.

The chain combines TRBV12-3 or TRBV12-4 with TRBJ1-5; D gene unclear. CDR3 length: 12 amino acids. Trimming took 3 bases from V and 4 from J, leaving 4 bases between them. The CDR3 DNA sequence: TGTGCCAGCAGTTTCCAGAATCAGCCCCAGCATTTT. As protein: CASSFQNQPQHF.

This chain connects TRBV11-1 to TRBJ2-7; 8 nucleotides align to TRBD1. Germline trimming cut 5 bases from V and 2 bases from J; bases unmatched to any gene: 5. CDR1 and CDR2 from the germline V gene are SGHAT and FQDESV (reference sequence). CDR3 length: 14 residues. CDR3 protein: CASSLGQGPYEQYF. For the CDR3, the DNA is TGTGCCAGCAGCCTAGGACAGGGTCCCTACGAGCAGTACTTC.

This clone was counted between two and nine times. J is TRBJ1-1 and V is TRBV10-3; D is unresolved. Germline V lookup: CDR1 ENHRY, CDR2 SYGVKD. V lost 0 bases, J lost 3 bases, and 11 bases lay in between. This CDR3 comprises 15 residues. The CDR3: CAISESWTDYTEAFF. CDR3 nucleotides: TGTGCCATCAGTGAGTCCTGGACGGACTACACTGAAGCTTTCTTT.

This sequence joins TRBV5-1 and TRBJ1-1, with 9 positions matching TRBD1. Germline V gene data show CDR1 as SGHRS and CDR2 as YFSETQ. Trimming removed 4 bases from V and 4 bases from J; junction bases left unmatched: 8. This CDR3 contains 15 residues. The CDR3 here is CASSGDRGVGTEAFF. The CDR3 DNA sequence: TGCGCCAGCAGCGGTGACAGGGGGGTGGGCACTGAAGCTTTCTTT.

This sequence joins TRBV5-1 and TRBJ2-7, with TRBD1 matching over 9 bases. The V gene end was trimmed by 1 base and the J gene end by 6 bases; junction bases not matched to a gene: 5. The CDR3 length is 14 residues. Germline V lookup: CDR1 SGHRS, CDR2 YFSETQ. The CDR3, as DNA: TGCGCCAGCAGCTTGCTACAGGGGGCCGCCGAGCAGTACTTC. It yields the protein CASSLLQGAAEQYF.

The chain links TRBV7-2 to TRBJ1-6; D is undetermined. The V end was cut by 2 bases, the J end by 7 bases, with 6 bases between. From germline, CDR1 is SGHTA and CDR2 FQGNSA. The CDR3 runs 13 residues. The chain's CDR3 is CASSLQYNSPLHF. The DNA for the CDR3 is TGTGCCAGCAGCTTACAGTACAATTCACCCCTCCACTTT.

V is TRBV5-1 and J is TRBJ1-1, with D possibly being TRBD1 (5 bases). CDR3 length: 14 amino acids. Germline CDR1 SGHRS, CDR2 YFSETQ. The V and J ends lost 2 bases and 0 bases respectively, with 8 bases between them. The DNA for the CDR3 is TGCGCCAGCAGCTTTGACAGCATGAACACTGAAGCTTTCTTT. It translates to CASSFDSMNTEAFF.

The CDR3 sequence: CASSPGPFGSSSGNTIYF. CDR3 bases: TGTGCCAGCAGTCCAGGTCCCTTTGGTAGTTCGTCTGGAAACACCATATATTTT. This chain links TRBV6-6 with TRBJ1-3; unclear D gene. The ends were cut back, 5 bases at V and 1 base at J, with 21 bases in the middle. The CDR3 totals 18 residues. CDR1 MNHNY and CDR2 SVGAGI come from the germline V gene (reference sequence).

The sample holds a few counts of this clone. The chain combines TRBV18 with TRBJ1-2; D is unresolved. This CDR3 region has 14 residues. Germline CDR1 reads KGHSH; CDR2 reads LQKENI. Trimming pared 2 bases from V and 4 bases from J, leaving 11 bases between. The CDR3 region is CASSPEGKAYGYTF. In DNA form, the CDR3 reads TGTGCCAGCTCACCAGAGGGTAAGGCCTATGGCTACACCTTC.

V is TRBV6-1 and J is TRBJ2-1, with D possibly TRBD1 on 6 matching bases. Germline V gene lookup returns CDR1 MNHNS and CDR2 SASEGT. The CDR3 has 15 amino acids. The ends were cut back, 2 bases at V and 2 bases at J, with 10 bases in the middle. Written as DNA, the CDR3 is TGTGCCAGCAGTGAAACAGGGCTTACCTACAATGAGCAGTTCTTC. This encodes CASSETGLTYNEQFF.

The chain uses TRBV5-1 and TRBJ1-2; D uncertain. Trimming took off 0 bases at V and 2 bases at J, with 11 bases between the two ends. Germline CDR1 and CDR2: SGHRS and YFSETQ. The CDR3 extends over 15 amino acids. The CDR3 DNA follows: TGCGCCAGCAGCTTGGAGGCAGGTCGCAACTATGGCTACACCTTC. Translating gives CASSLEAGRNYGYTF.

V is TRBV5-1 and J is TRBJ1-1, with D unresolved. CDR1 is SGHRS, CDR2 YFSETQ, per germline. The V gene lost 4 bases and the J gene lost 4 bases, with 11 bases spanning the gap. The CDR3 runs to 13 residues. CDR3 sequence (DNA): TGCGCCAGCAGCGACGGGAGCGGCACTGAAGCTTTCTTT. Translation gives CASSDGSGTEAFF.

This chain joins TRBV4-3 and TRBJ1-2, with TRBD1 matching 7 bases. CDR1 is LGHNA, CDR2 YSLEER, per germline. CDR3 length: 16 amino acids. J gave up 2 bases and V 0 bases, and 6 bases lay outside the gene matches. The CDR3 protein is CASSQDMGQQNYGYTF. CDR3 DNA: TGCGCCAGCAGCCAAGATATGGGACAGCAGAACTATGGCTACACCTTC.